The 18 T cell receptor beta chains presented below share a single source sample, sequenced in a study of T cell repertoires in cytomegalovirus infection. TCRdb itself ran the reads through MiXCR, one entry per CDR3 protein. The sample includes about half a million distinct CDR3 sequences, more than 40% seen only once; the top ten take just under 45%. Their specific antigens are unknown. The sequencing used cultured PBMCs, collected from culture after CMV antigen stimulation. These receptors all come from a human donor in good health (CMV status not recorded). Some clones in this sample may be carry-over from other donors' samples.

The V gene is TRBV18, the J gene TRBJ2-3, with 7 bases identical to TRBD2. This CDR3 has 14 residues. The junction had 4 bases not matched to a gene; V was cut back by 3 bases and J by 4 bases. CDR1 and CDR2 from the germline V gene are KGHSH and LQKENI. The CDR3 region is CASSPGLDADTQYF. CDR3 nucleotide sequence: TGTGCCAGCTCACCTGGACTAGACGCAGATACGCAGTATTTT.

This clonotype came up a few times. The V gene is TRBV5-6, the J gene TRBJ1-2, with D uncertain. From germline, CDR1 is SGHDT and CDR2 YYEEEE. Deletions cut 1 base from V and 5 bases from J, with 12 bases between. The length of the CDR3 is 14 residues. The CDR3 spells CASSLSSTDYGYTF. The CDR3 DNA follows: TGTGCCAGCAGCTTGTCGAGTACAGATTATGGCTACACCTTC.

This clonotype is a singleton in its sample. Here the CDR3 reads CASSLPGGPGSEQYF. The CDR3 DNA follows: TGCGCCAGCAGCCTCCCGGGAGGCCCAGGGTCCGAGCAGTACTTC. This chain links TRBV4-1 with TRBJ2-7, with TRBD2 matching 7 bases. The trim removed 4 bases at V and 6 bases at J, leaving 12 bases unmatched. This CDR3 comprises 15 residues. CDR1 is MGHRA and CDR2 is YSYEKL in the germline V gene.

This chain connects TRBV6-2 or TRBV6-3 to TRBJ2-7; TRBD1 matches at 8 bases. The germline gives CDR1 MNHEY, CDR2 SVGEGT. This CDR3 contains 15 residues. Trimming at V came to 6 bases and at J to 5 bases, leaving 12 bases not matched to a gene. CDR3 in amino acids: CASSQIGQGWNEQYF. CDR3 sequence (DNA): TGTGCCAGCAGCCAAATCGGACAGGGTTGGAACGAGCAGTACTTC.

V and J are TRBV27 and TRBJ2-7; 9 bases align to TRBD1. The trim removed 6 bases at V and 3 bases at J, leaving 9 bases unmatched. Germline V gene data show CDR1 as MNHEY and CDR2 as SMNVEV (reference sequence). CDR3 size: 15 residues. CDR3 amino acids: CASRDTGTGHYEQYF. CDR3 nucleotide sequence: TGTGCCAGCAGAGACACCGGGACAGGGCACTACGAGCAGTACTTC.

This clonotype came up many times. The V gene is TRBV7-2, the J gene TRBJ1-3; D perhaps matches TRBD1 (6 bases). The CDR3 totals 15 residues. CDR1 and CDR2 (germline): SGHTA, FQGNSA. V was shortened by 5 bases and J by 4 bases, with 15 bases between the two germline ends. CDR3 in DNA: TGTGCCAGCAGCCCCGAAGGGGGGCCCGGAAACACCATATATTTT. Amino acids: CASSPEGGPGNTIYF.

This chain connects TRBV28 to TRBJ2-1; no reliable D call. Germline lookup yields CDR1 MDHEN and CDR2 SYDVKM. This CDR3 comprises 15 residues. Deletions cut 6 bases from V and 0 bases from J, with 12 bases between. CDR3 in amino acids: CASRNPVSSYNEQFF. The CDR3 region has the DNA TGTGCCAGCAGAAACCCCGTCAGCTCCTACAATGAGCAGTTCTTC.

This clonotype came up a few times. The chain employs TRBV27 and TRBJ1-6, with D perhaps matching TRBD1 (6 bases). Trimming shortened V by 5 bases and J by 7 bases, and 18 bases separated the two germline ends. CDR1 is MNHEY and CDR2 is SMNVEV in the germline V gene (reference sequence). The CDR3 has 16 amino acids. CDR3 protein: CASSAVGAPHNSPLHF. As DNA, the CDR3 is TGTGCCAGCAGTGCGGTGGGGGCCCCTCACAATTCACCCCTCCACTTT.

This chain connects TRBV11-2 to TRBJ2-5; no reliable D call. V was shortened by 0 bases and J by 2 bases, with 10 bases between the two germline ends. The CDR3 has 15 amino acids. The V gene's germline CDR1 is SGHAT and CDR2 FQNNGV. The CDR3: CASSLDWADQETQYF. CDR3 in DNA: TGTGCCAGCAGCTTAGATTGGGCAGATCAAGAGACCCAGTACTTC.

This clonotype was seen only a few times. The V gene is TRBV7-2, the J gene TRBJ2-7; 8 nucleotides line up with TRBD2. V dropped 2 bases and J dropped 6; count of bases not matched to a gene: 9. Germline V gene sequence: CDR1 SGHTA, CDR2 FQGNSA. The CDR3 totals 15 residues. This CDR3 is CASSLRSGTPSEQYF. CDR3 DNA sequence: TGTGCCAGCAGCTTACGTAGCGGGACTCCCAGCGAGCAGTACTTC.

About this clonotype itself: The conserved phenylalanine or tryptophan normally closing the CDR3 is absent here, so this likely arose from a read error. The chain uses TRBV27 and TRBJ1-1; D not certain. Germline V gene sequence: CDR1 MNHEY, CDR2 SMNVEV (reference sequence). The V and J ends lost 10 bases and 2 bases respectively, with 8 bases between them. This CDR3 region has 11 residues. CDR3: CATTSNTEAFY. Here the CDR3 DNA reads TGTGCCACCACTAGTAACACTGAAGCTTTCTAT.

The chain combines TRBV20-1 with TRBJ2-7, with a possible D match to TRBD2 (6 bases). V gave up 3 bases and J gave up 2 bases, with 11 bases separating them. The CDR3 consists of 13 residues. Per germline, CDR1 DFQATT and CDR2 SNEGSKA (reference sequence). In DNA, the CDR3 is TGCAGTGCTAGCGGGACTCCCCCCTACGAGCAGTACTTC. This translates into CSASGTPPYEQYF.

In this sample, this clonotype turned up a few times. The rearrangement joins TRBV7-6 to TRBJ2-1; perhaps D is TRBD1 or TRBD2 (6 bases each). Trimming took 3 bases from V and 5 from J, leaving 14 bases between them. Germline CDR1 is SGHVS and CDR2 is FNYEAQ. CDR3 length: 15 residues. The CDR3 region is CASSFPGGPNNEQFF. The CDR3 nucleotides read TGTGCCAGCAGCTTTCCCGGGGGCCCCAACAATGAGCAGTTCTTC.

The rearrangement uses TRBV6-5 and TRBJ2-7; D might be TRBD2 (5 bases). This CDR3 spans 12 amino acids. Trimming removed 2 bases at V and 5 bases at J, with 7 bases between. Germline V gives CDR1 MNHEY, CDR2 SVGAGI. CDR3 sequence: CASSYTGDEQYF. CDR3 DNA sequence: TGTGCCAGCAGTTACACCGGGGACGAGCAGTACTTC.

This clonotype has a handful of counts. The CDR3 DNA is TGTGCCAGCAGCTTAGGCGCTGAAAACATTCAGTACTTC. It is translated as CASSLGAENIQYF. The chain links TRBV7-4 to TRBJ2-4; D ambiguous. The germline V gene encodes CDR1 SGHVT and CDR2 SQSDAQ. Trimming pared 1 base from V and 5 bases from J, leaving 6 bases between. This CDR3 comprises 13 residues.

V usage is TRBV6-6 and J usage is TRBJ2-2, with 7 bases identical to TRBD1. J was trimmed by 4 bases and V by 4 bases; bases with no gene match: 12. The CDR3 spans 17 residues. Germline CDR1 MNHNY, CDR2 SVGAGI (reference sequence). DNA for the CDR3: TGTGCCAGCAGTTTGAGACAGGGCGCCATGGGCACCGGGGAGCTGTTTTTT. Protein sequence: CASSLRQGAMGTGELFF.

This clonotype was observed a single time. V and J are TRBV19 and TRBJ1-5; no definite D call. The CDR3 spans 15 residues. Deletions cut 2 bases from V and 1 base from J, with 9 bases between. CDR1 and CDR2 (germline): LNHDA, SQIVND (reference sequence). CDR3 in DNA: TGTGCCAGTAGTATATTGGCCACGAGCAATCAGCCCCAGCATTTT. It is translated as CASSILATSNQPQHF.

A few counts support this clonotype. The DNA of the CDR3 is TGTGCCAGCAGCTTTGGGACTAGCGGGAGTTGGGGGGAGACCCAGTACTTC. It encodes CASSFGTSGSWGETQYF. The genes are TRBV5-6 and TRBJ2-5; 14 positions agree with TRBD2. V lost 2 bases to trimming and J lost 5 bases; unmatched junction nucleotides: 8. The CDR3 spans 17 residues. The germline V gene encodes CDR1 SGHDT and CDR2 YYEEEE.